This T cell receptor beta chain was identified in a study of blood T cell repertoires in COVID-19. Across the whole study: Nucleic acid was either cDNA or gDNA, and it came from T cells, B-cell-depleted T cells, or PBMCs.

The CDR3 has 14 amino acids. Germline CDR1 is SGHTA and CDR2 is FQGNSA. The V and J ends lost 3 bases and 5 bases respectively, with 11 bases between them. Assay: immunoSEQ multiplex PCR; the TCRdb copy retains only in-frame clones and omits some. Among tens of thousands of clones, approximately 85% were seen once, and the ten largest hold about 13%. The V gene is TRBV7-2, the J gene TRBJ2-1, with D possibly TRBD2 on 5 matching bases. This sequence was found in a woman aged 70 to 79 in a cohort sampled during active COVID-19. What was sequenced was peripheral blood. In DNA, the CDR3 is TGTGCCAGCAGCTTGCCGACTAAGCACAATGAGCAGTTCTTC. Translated, it gives CASSLPTKHNEQFF.